The rows below give T cell receptor beta chains drawn from one sample of a study of OX40 agonist ivuxolimab in advanced cancers. Produced via immunoSEQ multiplex PCR; TCRdb's table is partial and in-frame only. The repertoire has some 50,000 clones, approximately 86% of them found once; the top ten carry about an eighth. The sample consisted of CD4+ or CD8+ T cells sorted from blood, taken in a trial of the OX40 agonist ivuxolimab. These receptors were obtained from an adult with an advanced solid tumor such as melanoma, head and neck, liver or kidney cancer. CDR3s include the opening cysteine and the closing phenylalanine or tryptophan. D genes are given only for firm matches. Clone size appears in some rows only: once, few, many, or a class for an expanded clone.

>TRBJ2-7|NA|few|TRBV7-9
TGTGCCAGCAGCTTAGGGGATTTGGGGGAGCAGTACTTC
CASSLGDLGEQYF
>TRBJ2-3|NA|NA|TRBV10-1
TGCGCCAGCAGTGAGGGAACCGAGGGCACAGATACGCAGTATTTT
CASSEGTEGTDTQYF
>TRBJ1-5|NA|few|TRBV5-8
TGTGCCAGCAGCTTGGAGCGGGGGTCGAATAATCAGCCCCAGCATTTT
CASSLERGSNNQPQHF
>TRBJ2-1|TRBD2|NA|TRBV27
TGTGCCAGCATTATCCCTAGCGGGAGGAATGAGCAGTTCTTC
CASIIPSGRNEQFF
>TRBJ2-4|TRBD2|NA|TRBV6-5
TGTGCCAGCAGTTACGGCCTAGCGGGGGGGATGAACATTCAGTACTTC
CASSYGLAGGMNIQYF
>TRBJ1-1|NA|NA|TRBV7-6
TGTGCCAGCAGCCCTACTCTCGGGAACACTGAAGCTTTCTTT
CASSPTLGNTEAFF
>TRBJ2-1|TRBD2|NA|TRBV9
TGTGCCAGCAGCGCACCGGGACTAGTCGTAGCTGAGCAGTTCTTC
CASSAPGLVVAEQFF
>TRBJ2-7|NA|NA|TRBV6-5
TGTGCCAGCAGTAGCAGGGGTCGAAGCTCCTACGAGCAGTACTTC
CASSSRGRSSYEQYF
>TRBJ2-3|NA|NA|TRBV18
TGTGCCAGCTCACCACCATTCGGGGGTGGCTCCGATACGCAGTATTTT
CASSPPFGGGSDTQYF
>TRBJ2-7|NA|NA|TRBV7-9
TGTGCCAGCAATTTGGCAGGGAGCTCCTACGAGCAGTACTTC
CASNLAGSSYEQYF
>TRBJ1-1|NA|NA|TRBV7-9
TGTGCCAGCACCATCAGGGACGGCATGAACACTGAAGCTTTCTTT
CASTIRDGMNTEAFF
>TRBJ2-1|TRBD2|NA|TRBV19
TGTGCCAGTATTAACCTAGCGGGAGGGCTCAATGAGCAGTTCTTC
CASINLAGGLNEQFF
>TRBJ2-3|NA|once|TRBV5-1
TGCGCCAGCAGCTTGGTGCAGCCCCGAAGGAAGGGAGATACGCAGTATTTT
CASSLVQPRRKGDTQYF
>TRBJ2-2|NA|NA|TRBV30
TGTGCCTGGAGCCCCCCATCCGGGGTCGGCGGGGAGCTGTTTTTT
CAWSPPSGVGGELFF
>TRBJ1-1|NA|NA|TRBV15
TGTGCCACCAGCAGAGGAGGGCCGAACACTGAAGCTTTCTTT
CATSRGGPNTEAFF
>TRBJ1-1|NA|NA|TRBV14
TGTGCCAGCAGCCAAGGGCCTCTTGGGTGGGACACTGAAGCTTTCTTT
CASSQGPLGWDTEAFF
>TRBJ2-7|NA|NA|TRBV7-9
TGTGCCAGCACCCAAGGACGGGAAACCTACGAGCAGTACTTC
CASTQGRETYEQYF
>TRBJ1-5|NA|few|TRBV28
TGTGCCAGCAGTTTGAGCTTCAGGGATGGGCAGCCCCAGCATTTT
CASSLSFRDGQPQHF
>TRBJ2-7|NA|NA|TRBV28
TGTGCCAGCAGTTTAGGGGGACCCTACGAGCAGTACTTC
CASSLGGPYEQYF
>TRBJ2-1|TRBD2|NA|TRBV7-6
TGTGCCAGCAGCCCGGGACTACGCTCCTACAATGAGCAGTTCTTC
CASSPGLRSYNEQFF
>TRBJ2-7|NA|NA|TRBV7-3
TGTGCCAGCCAACTCCTCGGCGAGCAGTACTTC
CASQLLGEQYF
>TRBJ1-4|NA|NA|TRBV6-1
TGTGCCAGCAGTCCGTTAGAGGGAAATGAAAAACTGTTTTTT
CASSPLEGNEKLFF
>TRBJ1-4|NA|NA|TRBV15
TGTGCCACCAGCAGGGAATACATTGCAACTAATGAAAAACTGTTTTTT
CATSREYIATNEKLFF
>TRBJ2-7|TRBD1|few|TRBV4-3
TGCGCCAGCAGCCAAGGATCTACAGGGGCCTACGAGCAGTACTTC
CASSQGSTGAYEQYF
>TRBJ2-1|NA|NA|TRBV6-1
TGTGCCAGCAGGGGGGGCCTCCATGAGCAGTTCTTC
CASRGGLHEQFF
>TRBJ1-1|NA|NA|TRBV15
TGTGCCACCAGCAGGACAGGGAACACTGAAGCTTTCTTT
CATSRTGNTEAFF
>TRBJ2-4|NA|NA|TRBV29-1
TGCAGCGTTGAGGCAGGGGGGCGAAACATTCAGTACTTC
CSVEAGGRNIQYF
>TRBJ2-7|NA|NA|TRBV5-1
TGCGCCAGCAGCTCGCCACAGGGAAACGAGCAGTACTTC
CASSSPQGNEQYF
>TRBJ2-2|NA|once|TRBV2
TGTGCCAGCAGTGGGCCCGGGGAGCTGTTTTTT
CASSGPGELFF
>TRBJ1-5|TRBD1|NA|TRBV28
TGTGCCAGCAGTTTGTCAGGGGGAAGCAATCAGCCCCAGCATTTT
CASSLSGGSNQPQHF
>TRBJ1-1|NA|few|TRBV19
TGTGCCACCCGAAGGGCGAGCACTGAAGCTTTCTTT
CATRRASTEAFF
>TRBJ2-7|NA|NA|TRBV5-1
TGCGCCAGCAGCCAGACCGGGACCCCGGCTCTCCGCGAGCAGTACTTC
CASSQTGTPALREQYF
>TRBJ1-2|NA|NA|TRBV28
TGTGCCAGCCAGAGCCCAAAGACGGTTAACTATGGCTACACCTTC
CASQSPKTVNYGYTF